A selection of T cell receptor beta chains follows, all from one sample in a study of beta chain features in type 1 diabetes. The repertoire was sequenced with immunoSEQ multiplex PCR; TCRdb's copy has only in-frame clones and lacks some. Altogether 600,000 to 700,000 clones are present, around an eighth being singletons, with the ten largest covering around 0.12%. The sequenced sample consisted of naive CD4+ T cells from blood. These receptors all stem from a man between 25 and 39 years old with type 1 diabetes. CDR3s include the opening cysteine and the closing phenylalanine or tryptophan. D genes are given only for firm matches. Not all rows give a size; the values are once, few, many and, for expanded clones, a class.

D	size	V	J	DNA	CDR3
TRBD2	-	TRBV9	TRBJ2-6	TGTGCCAGCAGCGTAGAACTAGCGGGGCCGAGGGGGGCCAACGTCCTGACTTTC	CASSVELAGPRGANVLTF
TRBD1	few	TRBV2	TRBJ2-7	TGTGCCAGCTCACCGGGACAGGGCTCCTACGAGCAGTACTTC	CASSPGQGSYEQYF
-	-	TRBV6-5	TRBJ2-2	TGTGCCAGCAGTAGCCCCGGGAACACCGGGGAGCTGTTTTTT	CASSSPGNTGELFF
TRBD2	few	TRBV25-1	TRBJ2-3	TGTGCCAGCAGTGAATCCAGCGGGGGAACTTCTAGCACAGATACGCAGTATTTT	CASSESSGGTSSTDTQYF
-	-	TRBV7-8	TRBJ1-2	TGTGCCAGCAGCTCCAGGAATAACTATGGCTACACCTTC	CASSSRNNYGYTF
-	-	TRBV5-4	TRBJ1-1	TGTGCCAGCAGCTCCCTCTGGGGGAGGGACACTGAAGCTTTCTTT	CASSSLWGRDTEAFF
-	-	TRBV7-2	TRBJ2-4	TGTGCCAGCAGCTTAGTTATCGCTGGTAAAAACATTCAGTACTTC	CASSLVIAGKNIQYF
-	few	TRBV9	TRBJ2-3	TGTGCCAGCAGCTCCCGGGTCTCGGATACGCAGTATTTT	CASSSRVSDTQYF
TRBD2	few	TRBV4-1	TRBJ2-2	TGCGCCAGCAGCCAAGCTAGCGGGGACCACGGGGAGCTGTTTTTT	CASSQASGDHGELFF
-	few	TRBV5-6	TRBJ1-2	TGTGCCAGCAGCTTCGATCCTGCTAACTATGGCTACACCTTC	CASSFDPANYGYTF
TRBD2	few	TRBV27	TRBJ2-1	TGTGCCAGCAGTTTACGCCCCCCCGGAGGGAGCGGGGGGCCGGATGAGCAGTTCTTC	CASSLRPPGGSGGPDEQFF